The present T cell receptor beta chain was sequenced within a study of identical twins. Template switching created a universal primer site, and the cDNA included unique molecular identifiers. Using its own MiXCR run on the 5' RACE reads, TCRdb lists one record per CDR3 protein. The repertoire holds 450,000 to 500,000 distinct CDR3 sequences, approximately 14% seen once, with approximately 1% in the top ten. Study-wide points: Twin-shared out-of-frame alpha sequences showed excess low generation probability. Compared with models, monozygotic twins showed more out-of-frame TCR alpha sharing.

This CDR3 is 17 amino acids long. This clonotype was picked up a small number of times. Its matching antigen is unknown. These data were also filed under a second study, of yellow fever vaccine responses in identical twins.

The chain has TRBV21-1 and TRBJ1-1. TRBV21-1 is given as a pseudogene. The sample taken for sequencing was CD4+ T cells sorted from blood. This clonotype was obtained from a woman younger than 30 in good health. DNA for the CDR3: TGTGCCAGCAGCAAAGTGGGGCAGGGCCACCCGAACACTGAAGCTTTCTTT. Amino acid sequence: CASSKVGQGHPNTEAFF.